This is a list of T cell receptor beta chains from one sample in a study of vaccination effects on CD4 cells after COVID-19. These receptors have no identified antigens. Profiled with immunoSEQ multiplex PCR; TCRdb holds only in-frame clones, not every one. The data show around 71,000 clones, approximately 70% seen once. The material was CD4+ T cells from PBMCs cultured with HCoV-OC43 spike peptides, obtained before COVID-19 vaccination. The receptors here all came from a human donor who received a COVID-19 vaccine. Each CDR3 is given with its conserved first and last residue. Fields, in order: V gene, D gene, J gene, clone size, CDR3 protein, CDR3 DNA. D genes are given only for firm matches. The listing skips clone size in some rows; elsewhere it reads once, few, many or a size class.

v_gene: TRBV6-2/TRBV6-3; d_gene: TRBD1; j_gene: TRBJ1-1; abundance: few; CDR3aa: CASSAPDRGDAEAFF; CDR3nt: TGTGCCAGCAGTGCCCCCGACAGGGGTGACGCTGAAGCTTTCTTT
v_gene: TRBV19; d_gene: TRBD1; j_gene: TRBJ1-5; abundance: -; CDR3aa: CASSIRQGLAQPQHF; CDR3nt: TGTGCCAGTAGTATAAGACAGGGGCTAGCCCAGCCCCAGCATTTT
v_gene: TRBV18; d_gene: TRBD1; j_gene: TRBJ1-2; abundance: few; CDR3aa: CASSPRGQGARDRNGYTF; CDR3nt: TGTGCCAGCTCACCCCGGGGACAGGGGGCGCGGGACCGAAATGGCTACACCTTC
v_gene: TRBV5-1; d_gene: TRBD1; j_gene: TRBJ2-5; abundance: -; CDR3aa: CASSLTGGQETQYF; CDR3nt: TGCGCCAGCAGCTTGACAGGGGGTCAAGAGACCCAGTACTTC
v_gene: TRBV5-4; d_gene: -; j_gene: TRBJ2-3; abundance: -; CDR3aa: CASSLAQGTDTQYF; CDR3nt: TGTGCCAGCAGCTTGGCTCAGGGCACAGATACGCAGTATTTT
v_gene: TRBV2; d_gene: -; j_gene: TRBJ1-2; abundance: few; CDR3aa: CASIPGGYYGYTF; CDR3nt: TGTGCCAGCATCCCGGGGGGTTACTATGGCTACACCTTC
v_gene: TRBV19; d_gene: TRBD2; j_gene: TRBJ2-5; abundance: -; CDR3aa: CASMSLAGGKETQYF; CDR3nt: TGTGCCAGTATGTCCCTAGCGGGGGGGAAAGAGACCCAGTACTTC
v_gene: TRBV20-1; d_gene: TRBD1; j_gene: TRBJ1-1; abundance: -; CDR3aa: CSARWRGQAFF; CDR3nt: TGCAGTGCTAGGTGGAGGGGGCAAGCTTTCTTT
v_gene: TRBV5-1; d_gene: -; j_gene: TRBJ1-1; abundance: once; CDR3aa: CASSLVPGADTEAFF; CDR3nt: TGCGCCAGCAGCTTGGTTCCGGGGGCGGACACTGAAGCTTTCTTT
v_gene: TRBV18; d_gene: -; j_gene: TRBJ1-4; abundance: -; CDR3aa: CASSQGTMNEKLFF; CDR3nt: TGTGCCAGCTCCCAAGGGACAATGAATGAAAAACTGTTTTTT
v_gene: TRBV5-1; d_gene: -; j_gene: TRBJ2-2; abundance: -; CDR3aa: CASSFNSGTGELFF; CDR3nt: TGCGCCAGCAGCTTTAACAGCGGCACCGGGGAGCTGTTTTTT
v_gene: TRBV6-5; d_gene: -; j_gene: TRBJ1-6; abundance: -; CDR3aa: CASNGGTPNLPLHF; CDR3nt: TGTGCCAGCAATGGGGGGACCCCAAATTTACCCCTCCACTTT
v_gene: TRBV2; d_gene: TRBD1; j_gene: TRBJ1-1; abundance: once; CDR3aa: CASSEQGANTEAFF; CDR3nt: TGTGCCAGCAGTGAACAGGGGGCGAACACTGAAGCTTTCTTT
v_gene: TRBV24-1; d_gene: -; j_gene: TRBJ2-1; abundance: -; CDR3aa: CATSDLTAGYEQFF; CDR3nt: TGTGCCACCAGTGATTTGACGGCGGGCTATGAGCAGTTCTTC
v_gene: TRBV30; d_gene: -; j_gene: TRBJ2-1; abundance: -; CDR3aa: CAWRWGRAADNEQFF; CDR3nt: TGTGCCTGGAGGTGGGGCAGGGCGGCTGACAATGAGCAGTTCTTC
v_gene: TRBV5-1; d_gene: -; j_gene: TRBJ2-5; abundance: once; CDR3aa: CASGQGGSQETQYF; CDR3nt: TGCGCCAGCGGGCAGGGTGGGTCCCAAGAGACCCAGTACTTC
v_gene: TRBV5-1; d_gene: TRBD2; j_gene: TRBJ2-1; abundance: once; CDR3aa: CASSLARGGAYNEQFF; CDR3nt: TGCGCCAGCAGCTTGGCGCGGGGGGGCGCCTACAATGAGCAGTTCTTC
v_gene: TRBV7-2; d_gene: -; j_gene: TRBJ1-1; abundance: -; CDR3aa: CASSLRQISYTEAFF; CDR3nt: TGTGCCAGCAGCCTACGACAGATCTCATACACTGAAGCTTTCTTT
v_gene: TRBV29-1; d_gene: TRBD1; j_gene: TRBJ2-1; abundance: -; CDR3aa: CSAEQTGASYNEQFF; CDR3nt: TGCAGCGCTGAACAGACAGGGGCCTCCTACAATGAGCAGTTCTTC
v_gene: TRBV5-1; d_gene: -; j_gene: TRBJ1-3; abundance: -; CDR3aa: CASSLTVMDGPGNTIYF; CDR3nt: TGCGCCAGCAGCCTAACGGTTATGGACGGTCCTGGAAACACCATATATTTT
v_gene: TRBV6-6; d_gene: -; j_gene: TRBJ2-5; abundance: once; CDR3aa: CASSPTIGLLRSSGETQYF; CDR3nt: TGTGCCAGCAGTCCTACCATCGGACTATTAAGAAGCTCGGGAGAGACCCAGTACTTC
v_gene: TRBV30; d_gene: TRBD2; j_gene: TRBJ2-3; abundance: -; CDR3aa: CAWSASGGAADTQYF; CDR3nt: TGTGCCTGGAGTGCTAGCGGGGGGGCAGCAGATACGCAGTATTTT
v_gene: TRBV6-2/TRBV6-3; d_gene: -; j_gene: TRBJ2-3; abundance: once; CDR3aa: CASSYSSWSSGSTDTQYF; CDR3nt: TGTGCCAGCAGTTACTCGTCTTGGAGTAGCGGAAGCACAGATACGCAGTATTTT
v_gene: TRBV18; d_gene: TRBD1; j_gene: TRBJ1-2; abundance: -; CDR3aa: CASSSRQGAGYGYTF; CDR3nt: TGTGCCAGCTCAAGCAGACAGGGGGCTGGCTATGGCTACACCTTC
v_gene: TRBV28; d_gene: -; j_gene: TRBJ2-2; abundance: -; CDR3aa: CASLGRRNTGELFF; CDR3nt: TGTGCCAGCCTCGGACGGAGGAACACCGGGGAGCTGTTTTTT
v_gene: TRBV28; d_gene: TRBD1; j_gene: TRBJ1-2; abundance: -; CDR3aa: CASTTGSRGPYGYTF; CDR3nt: TGTGCCAGCACCACCGGATCCAGGGGGCCCTATGGCTACACCTTC
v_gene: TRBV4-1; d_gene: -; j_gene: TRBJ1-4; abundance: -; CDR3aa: CASSPSRRGIMDEKLFF; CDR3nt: TGCGCCAGCAGCCCCTCGAGGAGGGGTATAATGGATGAAAAACTGTTTTTT